The 23 T cell receptor beta chains reported below all come from one sample, sequenced in a study of T cells in Graves' hyperthyroidism and ophthalmopathy. Amplified TCR beta CDR3 regions derived from RNA transcripts. The TCR CDR3 was amplified in a first-round RT-PCR using the HTBI primer set. TCRdb re-called the multiplex PCR reads with MiXCR, one entry per CDR3 protein. The sample contains approximately 590,000 distinct CDR3 sequences, about 43% of which appear only once. Sequencing was performed on peripheral blood or thyroid tissue (not recorded which). The receptors shown here come from a young woman with Graves' hyperthyroidism.

The rearrangement links TRBV7-9 to TRBJ1-6; D may be TRBD1 (5 bases). The CDR3 runs 14 residues. CDR1 is SEHNR and CDR2 is FQNEAQ in the germline V gene (reference sequence). The V and J ends lost 3 bases and 9 bases respectively, with 12 bases between them. The CDR3 DNA sequence: TGTGCCAGCAGCTTTGAACAGGCCCCTTCACCCCTCCACTTT. Amino acids: CASSFEQAPSPLHF. Supplemented by reference TRBV7-9 and TRBJ1-6, the full variable domain reads DTGVSQNPRHKITKRGQNVTFRCDPISEHNRLYWYRQTLGQGPEFLTYFQNEAQLEKSRLLSDRFSAERPKGSFSTLEIQRTEQGDSAMYLCASSFEQAPSPLHFGNGTRLTVT.

This sequence joins TRBV7-3 and TRBJ2-7; possible D gene TRBD1, 5 bases. Per germline, CDR1 SGHTA and CDR2 FQGTGA. The V and J ends lost 2 bases and 5 bases respectively, with 10 bases between them. The CDR3 is made up of 13 amino acids. CDR3 coding DNA: TGTGCCAGCAGCTTAGGGGCGGCAAACGAGCAGTACTTC. Protein product: CASSLGAANEQYF.

The chain recombines TRBV20-1 with TRBJ2-7; 9 positions agree with TRBD1. The CDR3 runs to 13 residues. Losses at the gene ends were 2 bases for V and 3 bases for J; bases not matched to a gene: 2. The germline gives CDR1 DFQATT, CDR2 SNEGSKA (reference sequence). Here the CDR3 DNA reads TGCAGTGCTAGAAAGACAGGGGGCTACGAGCAGTACTTC. Its protein product is CSARKTGGYEQYF.

This clonotype was seen many times. The chain links TRBV9 to TRBJ1-1; the D is unclear. V lost 2 bases and J lost 1, with 9 bases in between. The CDR3 is made up of 14 amino acids. Germline V gives CDR1 SGDLS, CDR2 YYNGEE. The chain's CDR3 is CASSVRLTNTEAFF. The CDR3, as DNA: TGTGCCAGCAGCGTTCGACTGACGAACACTGAAGCTTTCTTT.

This chain joins TRBV9 and TRBJ1-2, with D possibly matching TRBD1 (5 bases). CDR3 size: 14 residues. The germline V gene has CDR1 SGDLS and CDR2 YYNGEE. Between the trimmed V and J ends, which lost 0 bases and 4 bases, there was a span of 10 bases. DNA for the CDR3: TGTGCCAGCAGCGTAGAACAGGACGGCTATGGCTACACCTTC. This sequence encodes CASSVEQDGYGYTF.

Turning to this clonotype: This sequence may be a read error, since a much larger clone differs from it by one base. The CDR3 nucleotides read TGTGCCATCAGCGCCGGGACCATTGACGAGCAGTACTTC. Its translation: CAISAGTIDEQYF. V and J are TRBV11-2 and TRBJ2-7; D might be TRBD1 or TRBD2, each matching 5 bases. Germline CDR1 SGHAT, CDR2 FQNNGV. The length of the CDR3 is 13 residues.

On this clonotype: This may arise from a read error, as a much more abundant clone is one base away. This rearrangement joins TRBV9 to TRBJ1-1, with a tentative D call TRBD1 (5 bases). The germline V gene encodes CDR1 SGDLS and CDR2 YYNGEE. The CDR3 spans 14 residues. Trimming left V 4 bases short and J 3 bases short, with 13 bases between. In DNA, the CDR3 is TGTGCCAGCAGCCTAAGTGTAGGGGACACTGAAGCTTTCTTT. This sequence encodes CASSLSVGDTEAFF. Full variable domain (remainder filled in from reference TRBV9 and TRBJ1-1): DSGVTQTPKHLITATGQRVTLRCSPRSGDLSVYWYQQSLDQGLQFLIQYYNGEERAKGNILERFSAQQFPDLHSELNLSSLELGDSALYFCASSLSVGDTEAFFGQGTRLTVV.

The chain carries TRBV7-3 and TRBJ2-5; TRBD2 matches 11 bases. The CDR3 covers 16 residues. CDR1 SGHTA and CDR2 FQGTGA come from the germline V gene. The ends lost 5 bases at V and 5 bases at J; junction bases unmatched: 10. CDR3 residues: CASSLSTTSGMETQYF. CDR3 nucleotide sequence: TGTGCCAGCAGCCTATCAACGACTAGCGGGATGGAGACCCAGTACTTC.

The chain couples TRBV2 to TRBJ1-4; D may be TRBD1 (6 bases). Germline loops: CDR1 SNHLY, CDR2 FYNNEI. The V and J ends lost 4 bases and 7 bases respectively, with 16 bases between them. CDR3 length equals 15 residues. CDR3 sequence (DNA): TGTGCCAGCAGTGCTACACAGGGTGTCGCTGAAAAACTGTTTTTT. This codes for CASSATQGVAEKLFF. The full variable domain, its missing parts supplied by reference TRBV2 and TRBJ1-4, is EPEVTQTPSHQVTQMGQEVILRCVPISNHLYFYWYRQILGQKVEFLVSFYNNEISEKSEIFDDQFSVERPDGSNFTLKIRSTKLEDSAMYFCASSATQGVAEKLFFGSGTQLSVL.

This clonotype has ten or more counts. V is TRBV7-2 and J is TRBJ2-7; D unclear. CDR3 length equals 12 residues. Germline CDR1 and CDR2: SGHTA and FQGNSA. With 7 bases removed from V and 3 bases from J, the gap between germline ends came to 10 bases. The CDR3 spells CASTSIGYEQYF. The CDR3, as DNA: TGTGCCAGCACCTCCATCGGCTACGAGCAGTACTTC. Based on the CDR3 plus reference TRBV7-2 and TRBJ2-7, the full variable domain is GAGVSQSPSNKVTEKGKDVELRCDPISGHTALYWYRQSLGQGLEFLIYFQGNSAPDKSGLPSDRFSAERTGGSVSTLTIQRTQQEDSAVYLCASTSIGYEQYFGPGTRLTVT.

The rearrangement joins TRBV14 to TRBJ1-5, with a tentative D call TRBD1 (6 bases). Trimming removed 0 bases at V and 3 bases at J, with 15 bases between. CDR3 length equals 17 residues. Germline CDR1 is SGHDN and CDR2 is FVKESK. CDR3 DNA: TGTGCCAGCAGCCAAGAAGCAGGGGCCCTTAACAATCAGCCCCAGCATTTT. As protein: CASSQEAGALNNQPQHF.

The chain employs TRBV10-3 and TRBJ2-7, with D possibly matching TRBD2 (6 bases). CDR3 length: 14 amino acids. Germline CDR1 and CDR2: ENHRY and SYGVKD. V lost 2 bases, J lost 7 bases, and 15 bases lay in between. The DNA of the CDR3 is TGTGCCATCAGTGAGACCGTCTCTGGGAGGGAGCAGTACTTC. This sequence encodes CAISETVSGREQYF.

The table lists this clonotype with many counts. This chain joins TRBV9 and TRBJ1-6; D is ambiguous. The ends were cut back, 4 bases at V and 8 bases at J, with 10 bases in the middle. This CDR3 has 13 residues. The germline V gene has CDR1 SGDLS and CDR2 YYNGEE. The CDR3 spells CASSFSQYSPLHF. CDR3 nucleotides: TGTGCCAGCAGCTTCTCACAGTATTCACCCCTCCACTTT.

This sequence joins TRBV19 and TRBJ2-7; 8 bases fit TRBD1. Germline lookup yields CDR1 LNHDA and CDR2 SQIVND (reference sequence). CDR3 length: 14 amino acids. The J segment lost 1 base and the V segment lost 4 bases, leaving 3 bases of the junction unmatched. CDR3 region: CASSRGTGSYEQYF. CDR3 bases: TGTGCCAGTAGTAGGGGGACAGGATCCTACGAGCAGTACTTC.

The chain joins TRBV2 to TRBJ2-7; 8 bases align to TRBD1. Germline values: CDR1 SNHLY, CDR2 FYNNEI. The CDR3 length is 14 residues. V was clipped by 5 bases and J by 4 bases; unmatched bases: 7. CDR3 sequence reads: CASSNRTGKYEQYF. CDR3 DNA: TGTGCCAGCAGTAATCGGACAGGGAAATACGAGCAGTACTTC.

This clonotype was found a few times. V gene TRBV7-9 combines with J gene TRBJ1-4; perhaps TRBD1 as D (6 bases). Per the germline V gene, CDR1 is SEHNR and CDR2 is FQNEAQ (reference sequence). V was shortened by 3 bases and J by 8 bases, with 13 bases between the two germline ends. CDR3 length: 14 amino acids. This CDR3 reads CASSLGVGGEKLFF. DNA of the CDR3: TGTGCCAGCAGCTTGGGCGTAGGGGGAGAAAAACTGTTTTTT. Together with reference TRBV7-9 and TRBJ1-4, the CDR3 gives the full variable domain: DTGVSQNPRHKITKRGQNVTFRCDPISEHNRLYWYRQTLGQGPEFLTYFQNEAQLEKSRLLSDRFSAERPKGSFSTLEIQRTEQGDSAMYLCASSLGVGGEKLFFGSGTQLSVL.

The CDR3 here is CSARPWGGYEQYF. Here the CDR3 DNA reads TGCAGTGCTAGACCCTGGGGGGGCTACGAGCAGTACTTC. This chain links TRBV20-1 with TRBJ2-7, with TRBD2 matching 7 bases. Per the germline V gene, CDR1 is DFQATT and CDR2 is SNEGSKA (reference sequence). V lost 2 bases, J lost 3 bases, and 4 bases stayed unmatched. The CDR3 contains 13 residues.

The sample holds many counts of this clonotype. The rearrangement joins TRBV29-1 to TRBJ2-5; D remains unclear. The CDR3 runs 12 residues. Trimming pared 5 bases from V and 2 bases from J, leaving 9 bases between. Germline values: CDR1 SQVTM, CDR2 ANQGSEA. The CDR3 nucleotides are TGCAGCGTTTCTCCAGGACAAGAGACCCAGTACTTC. It is translated as CSVSPGQETQYF.

The rearrangement links TRBV10-3 to TRBJ2-7; tentatively, D is TRBD1 (7 bases). From germline, CDR1 is ENHRY and CDR2 SYGVKD. The ends were cut back, 2 bases at V and 4 bases at J, with 12 bases in the middle. The length of the CDR3 is 14 residues. CDR3 region: CAISEAGGPYEQYF. The CDR3 DNA follows: TGTGCCATCAGTGAGGCAGGGGGGCCTTACGAGCAGTACTTC.

The chain's CDR3 is CASSESGGGTYEQYF. The CDR3 DNA reads as TGCGCCAGCAGTGAGTCCGGGGGAGGGACCTACGAGCAGTACTTC. The V gene is TRBV10-2, the J gene TRBJ2-7; 7 positions match TRBD2. CDR1 and CDR2 (germline): WSHSY, SAAADI. The CDR3 has 15 amino acids. The V segment lost 0 bases and the J segment 2 bases; nucleotides outside the gene matches: 4.

This clonotype was recorded many times. The V and J genes are TRBV10-3 and TRBJ1-1; D gene uncertain. Germline-derived CDR1 and CDR2 are ENHRY and SYGVKD. The CDR3 has 12 residues. Trimming removed 0 bases at V and 11 bases at J, with 10 bases between. CDR3 in DNA: TGTGCCATCAGTGAGTCCGGAAAGCCGGCTTTCTTT. It translates to CAISESGKPAFF.

The V call is TRBV27, the J call TRBJ2-7, with 9 bases matching TRBD2. Trimming took 5 bases from V and 4 from J; bases not matched to a gene: 9. The germline V gene encodes CDR1 MNHEY and CDR2 SMNVEV (reference sequence). The length of the CDR3 is 15 residues. The CDR3: CASSGSSGTFYEQYF. The CDR3 DNA sequence: TGTGCCAGCAGTGGGTCTAGCGGGACATTTTACGAGCAGTACTTC.

This clonotype was observed a few times. The J gene is TRBJ2-2, the V gene TRBV29-1; 11 bases match TRBD1. The CDR3 is made up of 16 amino acids. Germline values: CDR1 SQVTM, CDR2 ANQGSEA. V lost 1 base and J lost 3; bases outside the gene matches: 4. In DNA form, the CDR3 reads TGCAGCGTTGAAGGATGGGGACAGGGGGACACCGGGGAGCTGTTTTTT. It specifies CSVEGWGQGDTGELFF.